This section outlines one T cell receptor (beta chain) sequence together with its context. The sample is drawn from a study of blood T cell repertoires in COVID-19. Study summary: The United States, Italy and Spain provided the acute and convalescent COVID-19 samples.

Cohorts were assigned according to the clinical history that participants reported. What the recovered Cohort 3 donors had was two negative PCRs, clearance, or symptom resolution. In the study's own analysis: Nucleated cell number was recorded as an estimate derived from reference gene primer amplification. The method was immunoSEQ multiplex PCR; TCRdb's version includes in-frame clones alone and lacks a portion of them. The V and J calls and clone size come from that table; D and trimming were worked out from the DNA. Found here are 260,000 or so clones, 85% of them singletons; the top ten hold under 3%. Deletions cut 3 bases from V and 3 bases from J, with 9 bases between. Looked up from germline, CDR1 is SGHVS and CDR2 is FQNEAQ. The CDR3 consists of 14 residues.

The sample taken for sequencing was PBMCs or T cells enriched from blood (not recorded which). The sequence came from a woman aged 50 to 60 who had recovered from COVID-19. V is TRBV7-8 and J is TRBJ2-1; a possible D gene is TRBD2 (5 bases). This chain's CDR3 is CASSFSGNYNEQFF. The CDR3 region has the DNA TGTGCCAGCAGCTTCTCGGGGAACTACAATGAGCAGTTCTTC.